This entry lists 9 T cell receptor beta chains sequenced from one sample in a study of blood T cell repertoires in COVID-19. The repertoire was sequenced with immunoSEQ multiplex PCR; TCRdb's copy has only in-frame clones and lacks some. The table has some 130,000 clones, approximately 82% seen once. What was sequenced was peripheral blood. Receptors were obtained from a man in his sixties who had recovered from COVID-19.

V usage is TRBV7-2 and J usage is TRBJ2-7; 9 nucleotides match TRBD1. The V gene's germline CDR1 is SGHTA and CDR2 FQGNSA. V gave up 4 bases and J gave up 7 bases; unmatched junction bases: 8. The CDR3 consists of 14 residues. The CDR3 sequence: CASSSGTGFLEQYF. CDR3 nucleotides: TGTGCCAGCAGCTCTGGGACAGGGTTTTTGGAGCAGTACTTC.

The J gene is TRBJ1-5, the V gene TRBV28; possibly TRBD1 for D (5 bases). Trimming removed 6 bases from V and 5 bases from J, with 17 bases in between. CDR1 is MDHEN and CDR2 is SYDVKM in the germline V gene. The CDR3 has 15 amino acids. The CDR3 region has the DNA TGTGCCAGCAGAATAACCGGGACTCGCTATCAGCCCCAGCATTTT. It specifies CASRITGTRYQPQHF.

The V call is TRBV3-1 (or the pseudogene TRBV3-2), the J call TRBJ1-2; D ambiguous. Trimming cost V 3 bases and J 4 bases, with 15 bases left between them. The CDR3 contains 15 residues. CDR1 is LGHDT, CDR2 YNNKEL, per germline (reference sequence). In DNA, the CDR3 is TGTGCCAGCAGCCAGAGTAGTTTCCCCACCTATGGCTACACCTTC. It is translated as CASSQSSFPTYGYTF.

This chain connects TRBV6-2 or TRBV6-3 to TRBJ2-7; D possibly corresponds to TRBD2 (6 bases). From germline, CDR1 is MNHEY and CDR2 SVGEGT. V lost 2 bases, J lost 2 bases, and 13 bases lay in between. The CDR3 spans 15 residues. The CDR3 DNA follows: TGTGCCAGCAGTTACAAGGGAGGCAGGCCCTACGAGCAGTACTTC. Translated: CASSYKGGRPYEQYF.

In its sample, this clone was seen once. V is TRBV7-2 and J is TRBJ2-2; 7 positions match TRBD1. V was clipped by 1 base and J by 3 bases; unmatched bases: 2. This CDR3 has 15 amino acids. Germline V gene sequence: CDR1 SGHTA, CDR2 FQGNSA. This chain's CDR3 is CASSLEGADTGELFF. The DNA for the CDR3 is TGTGCCAGCAGCTTAGAGGGGGCCGACACCGGGGAGCTGTTTTTT.

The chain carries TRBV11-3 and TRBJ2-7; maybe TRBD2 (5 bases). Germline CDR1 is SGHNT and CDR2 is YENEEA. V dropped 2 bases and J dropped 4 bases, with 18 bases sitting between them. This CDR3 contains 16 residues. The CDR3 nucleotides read TGTGCCAGCAGCTTATGCGGCCTAGAGAGGAGGTACGAGCAGTACTTC. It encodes CASSLCGLERRYEQYF.

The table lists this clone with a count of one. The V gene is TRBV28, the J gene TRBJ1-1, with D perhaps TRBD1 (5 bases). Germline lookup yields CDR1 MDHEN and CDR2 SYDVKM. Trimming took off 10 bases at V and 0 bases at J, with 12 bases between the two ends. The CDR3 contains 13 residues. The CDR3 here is CATGGGVNTEAFF. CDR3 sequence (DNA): TGTGCCACCGGAGGAGGGGTGAACACTGAAGCTTTCTTT. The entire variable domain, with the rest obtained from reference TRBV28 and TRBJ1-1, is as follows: DVKVTQSSRYLVKRTGEKVFLECVQDMDHENMFWYRQDPGLGLRLIYFSYDVKMKEKGDIPEGYSVSREKKERFSLILESASTNQTSMYLCATGGGVNTEAFFGQGTRLTVV.

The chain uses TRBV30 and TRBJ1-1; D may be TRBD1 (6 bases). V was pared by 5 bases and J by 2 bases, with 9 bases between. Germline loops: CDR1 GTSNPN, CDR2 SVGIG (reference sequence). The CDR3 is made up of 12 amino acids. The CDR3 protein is CAWRQDNTEAFF. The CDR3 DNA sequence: TGTGCCTGGCGACAGGATAACACTGAAGCTTTCTTT. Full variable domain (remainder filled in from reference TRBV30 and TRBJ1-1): SQTIHQWPATLVQPVGSPLSLECTVEGTSNPNLYWYRQAAGRGLQLLFYSVGIGQISSEVPQNLSASRPQDRQFILSSKKLLLSDSGFYLCAWRQDNTEAFFGQGTRLTVV.

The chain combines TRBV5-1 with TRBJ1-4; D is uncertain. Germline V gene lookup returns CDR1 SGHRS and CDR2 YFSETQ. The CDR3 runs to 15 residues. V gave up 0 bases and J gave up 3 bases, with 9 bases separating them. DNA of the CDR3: TGCGCCAGCAGCTTGGACGGGGAGGCTAATGAAAAACTGTTTTTT. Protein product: CASSLDGEANEKLFF.